This is a list of T cell receptor beta chains from one sample in a study of shared T cell receptors in the human thymus. Sequencing used immunoSEQ multiplex PCR; TCRdb keeps in-frame clones, though not all of them. The sample has some 660,000 clones; more than 75% are singletons. The sample was also reused in another study, on human thymus T cells.

Sequencing was performed on thymocytes. The receptor set was obtained from a boy in the first two years of life with a congenital heart defect. CDR3s include the opening cysteine and the closing phenylalanine or tryptophan. A D gene is named only where the DNA matches it firmly. Where a row states a size, it is once, few, many or the class of an expanded clone; other rows omit it.

size | J | V | D | CDR3 | DNA
. | TRBJ1-2 | TRBV4-2 | . | CASSQVGHAPHYGYTF | TGTGCCAGCAGCCAAGTTGGGCATGCCCCACACTATGGCTACACCTTC
. | TRBJ2-7 | TRBV5-4 | TRBD1 | CASSLAALGQGTYEQYF | TGTGCCAGCAGCTTGGCCGCTCTGGGACAGGGGACCTACGAGCAGTACTTC
. | TRBJ2-7 | TRBV5-1 | TRBD2 | CASARRLADNYEQYF | TGCGCCAGCGCGCGGAGACTAGCGGATAACTACGAGCAGTACTTC
. | TRBJ2-1 | TRBV5-1 | TRBD2 | CASSLGGGLAGTSYNEQFF | TGCGCCAGCAGCTTGGGGGGGGGACTAGCGGGGACATCCTACAATGAGCAGTTCTTC
. | TRBJ2-3 | TRBV19 | TRBD2 | CASRAGGDTQYF | TGTGCCAGTAGGGCGGGGGGAGATACGCAGTATTTT
. | TRBJ1-2 | TRBV5-1 | . | CASSETAPAHGYTF | TGCGCCAGCAGCGAGACAGCTCCTGCGCATGGCTACACCTTC
once | TRBJ1-2 | TRBV9 | . | CASSGPRAAEAGGYTF | TGTGCCAGCAGCGGGCCCCGTGCGGCGGAGGCTGGGGGCTACACCTTC
. | TRBJ1-1 | TRBV28 | . | CASRLEKNTEAFF | TGTGCCAGCAGGTTGGAGAAGAACACTGAAGCTTTCTTT
few | TRBJ1-5 | TRBV28 | TRBD1 | CASSRDRGNQPQHF | TGTGCCAGCAGCCGGGACAGGGGCAATCAGCCCCAGCATTTT
. | TRBJ2-1 | TRBV27 | . | CASKTGQPPYNEQFF | TGTGCCAGCAAAACGGGACAACCTCCCTACAATGAGCAGTTCTTC
. | TRBJ2-3 | TRBV25-1 | . | CASSRLMTDTQYF | TGTGCCAGCAGTCGACTTATGACAGATACGCAGTATTTT
. | TRBJ2-5 | TRBV28 | . | CASSLYKGRVEETQYF | TGTGCCAGCAGTTTATATAAAGGGCGGGTGGAAGAGACCCAGTACTTC
. | TRBJ2-7 | TRBV25-1 | TRBD2 | CASSDTSGGVEQYF | TGTGCCAGCAGTGACACTAGCGGGGGGGTAGAGCAGTACTTC
. | TRBJ1-1 | TRBV12-5 | . | CASGSRNTEAFF | TGTGCTAGTGGATCGAGGAACACTGAAGCTTTCTTT
. | TRBJ1-6 | TRBV5-8 | . | CASSLIQDSHYNSPLHF | TGTGCCAGCAGCTTGATCCAGGACTCTCACTATAATTCACCCCTCCACTTT
. | TRBJ1-1 | TRBV2 | TRBD1 | CASSGQGLGIAFF | TGTGCCAGCAGTGGACAGGGGCTCGGGATAGCTTTCTTT
. | TRBJ1-5 | TRBV4-3 | . | CASSQDWGVTPNQPQHF | TGCGCCAGCAGCCAAGATTGGGGAGTCACACCCAATCAGCCCCAGCATTTT
. | TRBJ2-7 | TRBV6-5 | . | CASSLTSSYEQYF | TGTGCCAGCAGTTTGACATCCTCCTACGAGCAGTACTTC
. | TRBJ1-1 | TRBV19 | . | CASSIKLGGPNTEAFF | TGTGCCAGTAGTATAAAATTGGGGGGACCGAACACTGAAGCTTTCTTT
. | TRBJ2-1 | TRBV5-1 | . | CASGWGDEQFF | TGCGCCAGCGGTTGGGGGGATGAGCAGTTCTTC
. | TRBJ2-2 | TRBV5-6 | TRBD1 | CASRKDRAGTGELFF | TGTGCCAGCAGAAAGGACAGGGCCGGAACCGGGGAGCTGTTTTTT
. | TRBJ2-5 | TRBV5-4 | . | CASSFYRGVQETQYF | TGTGCCAGCAGCTTCTACCGGGGAGTTCAAGAGACCCAGTACTTC
. | TRBJ2-7 | TRBV7-2 | TRBD2 | CASSAQGLALYEQYF | TGTGCCAGCAGCGCCCAGGGACTAGCGCTTTACGAGCAGTACTTC
. | TRBJ2-7 | TRBV11-2 | . | CASSTRHVYEQYF | TGTGCCAGCAGCACCCGACACGTCTACGAGCAGTACTTC
. | TRBJ1-2 | TRBV5-8 | . | CASSLVGGNYGYTF | TGTGCCAGCAGCTTGGTTGGGGGGAACTATGGCTACACCTTC
. | TRBJ2-5 | TRBV5-4 | . | CASSTTLQETQYF | TGTGCCAGCAGCACGACTCTACAAGAGACCCAGTACTTC
. | TRBJ2-7 | TRBV28 | . | CATKRTGDYEQYF | TGTGCCACCAAACGGACGGGGGACTACGAGCAGTACTTC
. | TRBJ2-1 | TRBV14 | TRBD2 | CASSQTAEREVYNEQFF | TGTGCCAGCAGCCAAACAGCGGAGCGGGAGGTATACAATGAGCAGTTCTTC
. | TRBJ2-5 | TRBV5-1 | TRBD2 | CASSPPTSGVKETQYF | TGCGCCAGCAGCCCACCGACTAGCGGGGTTAAAGAGACCCAGTACTTC
. | TRBJ1-4 | TRBV7-7 | . | CASSHRVSGEKLFF | TGTGCTAGCAGCCACAGGGTATCGGGTGAAAAACTGTTTTTT
. | TRBJ2-7 | TRBV28 | TRBD1 | CASSLLGGLPYEQYF | TGTGCCAGCAGTTTATTAGGGGGCTTGCCCTACGAGCAGTACTTC
. | TRBJ2-3 | TRBV15 | . | CATSNLRRATDTQYF | TGTGCCACCAGTAACCTCAGGAGGGCCACAGATACGCAGTATTTT
. | TRBJ2-2 | TRBV5-6 | . | CASSHSGELFF | TGTGCCAGCAGCCACTCCGGGGAGCTGTTTTTT
. | TRBJ1-1 | TRBV9 | TRBD1 | CASSADRGETEAFF | TGTGCCAGCAGCGCGGACAGGGGTGAAACTGAAGCTTTCTTT
. | TRBJ2-1 | TRBV6-4 | . | CASSPAGANSGSSYNEQFF | TGTGCCAGCAGTCCGGCCGGGGCTAATAGCGGTAGCTCCTACAATGAGCAGTTCTTC
. | TRBJ2-7 | TRBV23-1 | . | CASSRVRYEQYF | TGCGCCAGCAGCCGGGTCCGGTACGAGCAGTACTTC
. | TRBJ2-6 | TRBV19 | . | CASRRTGANVLTF | TGTGCCAGTAGGCGAACTGGGGCCAACGTCCTGACTTTC
. | TRBJ2-5 | TRBV19 | . | CASRNPRGPQETQYF | TGTGCCAGTAGAAACCCCAGGGGCCCCCAAGAGACCCAGTACTTC
. | TRBJ1-1 | TRBV5-5 | . | CASIRVGNTEAFF | TGTGCCAGCATCCGCGTTGGGAACACTGAAGCTTTCTTT
few | TRBJ1-4 | TRBV7-5 | . | CARGIRATNEKLFF | TGTGCCAGAGGAATACGGGCAACTAATGAAAAACTGTTTTTT
. | TRBJ2-1 | TRBV4-1 | . | CASSHRDTHRKNEQFF | TGCGCCAGCAGCCACCGGGACACCCATCGAAAGAATGAGCAGTTCTTC
. | TRBJ2-3 | TRBV7-2 | . | CASSLGAYTDTQYF | TGTGCCAGCAGCTTAGGAGCGTACACAGATACGCAGTATTTT
. | TRBJ2-7 | TRBV18 | TRBD2 | CASSPEGLRAYEQYF | TGTGCCAGCTCACCAGAGGGACTAAGAGCCTACGAGCAGTACTTC
. | TRBJ2-7 | TRBV28 | . | CASSRGGYEQYF | TGTGCCAGCAGTAGGGGCGGCTACGAGCAGTACTTC